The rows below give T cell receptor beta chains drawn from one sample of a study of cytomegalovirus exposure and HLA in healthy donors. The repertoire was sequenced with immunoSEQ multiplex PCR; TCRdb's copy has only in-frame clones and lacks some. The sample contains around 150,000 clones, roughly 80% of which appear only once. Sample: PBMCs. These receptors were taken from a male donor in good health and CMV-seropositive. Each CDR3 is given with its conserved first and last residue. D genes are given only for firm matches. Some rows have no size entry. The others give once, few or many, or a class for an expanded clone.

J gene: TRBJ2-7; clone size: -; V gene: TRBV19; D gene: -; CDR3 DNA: TGTGCCAGTAGTGATCTTCGGGGGACCGGATCCTACGAGCAGTACTTC; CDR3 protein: CASSDLRGTGSYEQYF
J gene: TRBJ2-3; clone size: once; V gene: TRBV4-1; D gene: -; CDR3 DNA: TGCGCCAGCAGCCAAGCCTGGCCTCTCACAGATACGCAGTATTTT; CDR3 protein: CASSQAWPLTDTQYF
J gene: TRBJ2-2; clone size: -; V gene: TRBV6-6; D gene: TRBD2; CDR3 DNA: TGTGCCAGCAGTTTCATAGCGGGCGGGGAGCTGTTTTTT; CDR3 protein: CASSFIAGGELFF
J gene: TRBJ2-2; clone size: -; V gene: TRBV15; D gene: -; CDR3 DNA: TGTGCCACCAGCAGAGATACAGGAAAGAACACCGGGGAGCTGTTTTTT; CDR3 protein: CATSRDTGKNTGELFF
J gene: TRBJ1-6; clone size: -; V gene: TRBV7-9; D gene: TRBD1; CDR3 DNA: TGTGCCAGCAGCCAAGGACAGGGTAGCAGTTCACCCCTCCACTTT; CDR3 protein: CASSQGQGSSSPLHF
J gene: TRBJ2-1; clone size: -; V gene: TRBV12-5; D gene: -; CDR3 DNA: TGTGCTAGTGGGGGACAATACAATGAGCAGTTCTTC; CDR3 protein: CASGGQYNEQFF
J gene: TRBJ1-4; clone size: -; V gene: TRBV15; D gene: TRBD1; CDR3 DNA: TGTGCCACCAGCAGACGAGACAGGGTAGGGGAAAAACTGTTTTTT; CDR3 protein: CATSRRDRVGEKLFF
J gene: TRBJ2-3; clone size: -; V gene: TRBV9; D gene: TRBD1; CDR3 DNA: TGTGCCAGCAGCGCTTCACAGGGGACCACAGATACGCAGTATTTT; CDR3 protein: CASSASQGTTDTQYF
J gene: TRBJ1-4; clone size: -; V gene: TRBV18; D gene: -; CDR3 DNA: TGTGCCAGCCGCGGGGGGTTACGGGAAAAACTGTTTTTT; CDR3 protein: CASRGGLREKLFF
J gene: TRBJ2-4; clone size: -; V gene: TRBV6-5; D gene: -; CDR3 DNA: TGTGCCAGCAGCCTAACCGGGACTTTTCAGTACTTC; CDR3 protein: CASSLTGTFQYF
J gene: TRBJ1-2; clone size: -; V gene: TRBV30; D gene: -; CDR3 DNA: TGTGCCTGGAGTGTGCGGAGGGAGGTTACCTATGGCTACACCTTC; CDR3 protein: CAWSVRREVTYGYTF
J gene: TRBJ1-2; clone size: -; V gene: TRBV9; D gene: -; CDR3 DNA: TGTGCCAGCAGCACCAGGGATGGCTACACCTTC; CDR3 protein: CASSTRDGYTF
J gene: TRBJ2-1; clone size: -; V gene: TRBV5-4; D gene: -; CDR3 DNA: TGTGCCAGCAGCTTAATGACTAGGGATGAGCAGTTCTTC; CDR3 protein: CASSLMTRDEQFF
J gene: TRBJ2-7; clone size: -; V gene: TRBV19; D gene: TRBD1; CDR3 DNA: TGTGCCAGTAGGCGACAGGGGGCCAACGAGCAGTACTTC; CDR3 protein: CASRRQGANEQYF
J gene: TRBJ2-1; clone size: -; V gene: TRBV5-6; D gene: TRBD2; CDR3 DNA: TGTGCCAGCAGCTTGAAGCGGGGGGGAAGAGACTCCTACAATGAGCAGTTCTTC; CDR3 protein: CASSLKRGGRDSYNEQFF
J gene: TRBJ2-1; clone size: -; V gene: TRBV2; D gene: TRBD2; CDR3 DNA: TGTGCCAGCAGGGACCATAGCGGGGGGGGCGATGAGCAGTTCTTC; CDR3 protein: CASRDHSGGGDEQFF
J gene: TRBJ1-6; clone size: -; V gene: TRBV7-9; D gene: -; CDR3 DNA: TGTGCCAGCAGCTTAACGAGCTCCTATAATTCACCCCTCCACTTT; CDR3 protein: CASSLTSSYNSPLHF
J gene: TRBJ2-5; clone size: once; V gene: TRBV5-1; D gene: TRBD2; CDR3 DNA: TGCGCCAGCAGCCCCCGACTAGCGGAAGAGACCCAGTACTTC; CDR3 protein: CASSPRLAEETQYF
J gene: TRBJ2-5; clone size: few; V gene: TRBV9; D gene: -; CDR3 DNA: TGTGCCAGCAGCGTAGACAACAGGCACCAAGAGACCCAGTACTTC; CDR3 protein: CASSVDNRHQETQYF
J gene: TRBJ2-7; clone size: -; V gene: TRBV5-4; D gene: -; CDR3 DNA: TGTGCCAGCAGCTTGGACCTAGAGGGGGTCCACGAGCAGTACTTC; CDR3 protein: CASSLDLEGVHEQYF
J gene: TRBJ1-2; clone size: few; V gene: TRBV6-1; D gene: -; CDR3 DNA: TGTGCCAGCAGGAGCTATTCACAGGTTAGCTATGGCTACACCTTC; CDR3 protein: CASRSYSQVSYGYTF
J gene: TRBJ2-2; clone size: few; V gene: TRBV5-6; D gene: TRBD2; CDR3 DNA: TGTGCCAGCAGCTTGGTCAGCGGGAGATTAGTAGCGGGCTCCGGGGAGCTGTTTTTT; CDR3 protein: CASSLVSGRLVAGSGELFF
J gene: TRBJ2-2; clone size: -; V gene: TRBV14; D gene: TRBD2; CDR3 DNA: TGTGCCAGCAGCCAAGGCCCCAGACTGACTAGCGGGGGACGAGAGCTGTTTTTT; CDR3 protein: CASSQGPRLTSGGRELFF
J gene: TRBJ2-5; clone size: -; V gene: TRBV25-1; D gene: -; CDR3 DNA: TGTGCCAGCAGTGACTCAGGAATCGAGACCCAGTACTTC; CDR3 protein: CASSDSGIETQYF
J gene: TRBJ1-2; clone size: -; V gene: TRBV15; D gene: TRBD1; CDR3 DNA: TGTGCCACCAGCAGAGATGGGACAGGCCCCCGGCGTGGCTACACCTTC; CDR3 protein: CATSRDGTGPRRGYTF
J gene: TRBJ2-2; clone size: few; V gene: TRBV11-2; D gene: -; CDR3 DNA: TGTGCCAGCAGCTTAGGAGTTCGCACCGGGGAGCTGTTTTTT; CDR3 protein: CASSLGVRTGELFF
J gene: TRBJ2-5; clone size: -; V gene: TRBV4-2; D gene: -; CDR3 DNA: TGTGCCAGCAGCCTCCCGCGCGGGGAGACCCAGTACTTC; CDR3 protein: CASSLPRGETQYF
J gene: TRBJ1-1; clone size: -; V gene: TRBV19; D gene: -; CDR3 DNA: TGTGCCAGTAGTAAAACAGGAGTTGGTGAAGCTTTCTTT; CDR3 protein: CASSKTGVGEAFF
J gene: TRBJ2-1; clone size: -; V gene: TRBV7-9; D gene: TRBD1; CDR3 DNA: TGTGCCAGCAGCCGGACAGGGGGTTCGTACAATGAGCAGTTCTTC; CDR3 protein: CASSRTGGSYNEQFF
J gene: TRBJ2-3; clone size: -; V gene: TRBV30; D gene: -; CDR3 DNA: TGTGCCTGGAGGAGGAGCGCTAGCACAGATACGCAGTATTTT; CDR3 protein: CAWRRSASTDTQYF
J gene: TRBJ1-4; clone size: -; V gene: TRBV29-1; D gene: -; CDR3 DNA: TGCAGCGTAGCTGAAAGGGGGATTAATGAAAAACTGTTTTTT; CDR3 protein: CSVAERGINEKLFF
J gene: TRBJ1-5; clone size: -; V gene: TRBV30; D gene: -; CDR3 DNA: TGTGCCTGGAGCGCCGGACTCGGTAATAGCAATCAGCCCCAGCATTTT; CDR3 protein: CAWSAGLGNSNQPQHF
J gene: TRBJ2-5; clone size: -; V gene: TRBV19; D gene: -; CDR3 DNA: TGTGCCAGTAGTATACGTGTCGGGGAGGAGACCCAGTACTTC; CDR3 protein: CASSIRVGEETQYF
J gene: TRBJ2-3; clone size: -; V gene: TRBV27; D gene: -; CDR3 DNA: TGTGCCAGCGGGTTTCCAGGTACGCAGTATTTT; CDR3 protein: CASGFPGTQYF
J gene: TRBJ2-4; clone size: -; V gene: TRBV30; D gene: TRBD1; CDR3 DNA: TGTGCCTGGAGGTGGACAGGGGGCTCTGACCCTCTAGCCAAAAACATTCAGTACTTC; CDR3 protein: CAWRWTGGSDPLAKNIQYF
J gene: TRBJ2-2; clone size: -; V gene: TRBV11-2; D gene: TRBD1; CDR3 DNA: TGTGCCAGCAGCCCCGGGGTGGCCGGGACAGCAAACACCGGGGAGCTGTTTTTT; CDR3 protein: CASSPGVAGTANTGELFF
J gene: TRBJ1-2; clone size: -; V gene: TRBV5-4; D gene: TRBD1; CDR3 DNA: TGTGCCAGCAGCTGGCCGGGCAGGGGGTTTGACTATGGCTACACCTTC; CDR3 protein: CASSWPGRGFDYGYTF
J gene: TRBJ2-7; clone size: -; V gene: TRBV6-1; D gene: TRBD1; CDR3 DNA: TGTGCCAGCAGACCGGGACAGACCTACGAGCAGTACTTC; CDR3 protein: CASRPGQTYEQYF
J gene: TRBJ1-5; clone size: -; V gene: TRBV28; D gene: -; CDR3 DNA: TGTGCCAGCAGTATTCCAGGGCGAGGTCAGCCCCAGCATTTT; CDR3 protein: CASSIPGRGQPQHF